This passage covers 24 T cell receptor beta chains from one sample sequenced in a study of T cell responses to AZD1222 COVID-19 vaccine. Sequencing was performed with immunoSEQ multiplex PCR; in TCRdb, only in-frame clones are kept and a portion is missing. In the table there are 120,000 to 150,000 clones, 85% to 90% of which are singletons. Here the sequenced sample was peripheral blood, taken 28 days after the second AZD1222 dose. These receptors all come from an adult who received the AZD1222 COVID-19 vaccine.

CDR3 amino acids: CASSVGQNNQPQHF. CDR3 in DNA: TGTGCCAGCAGCGTAGGACAGAACAATCAGCCCCAGCATTTT. The rearrangement uses TRBV25-1 and TRBJ1-5, with D tentatively TRBD1 (6 bases). V dropped 6 bases and J dropped 3 bases, with 12 bases sitting between them. This CDR3 has 14 amino acids. CDR1 is MGHDK and CDR2 is SYGVNS in the germline V gene.

The CDR3 nucleotides are TGTGCCAGCTCAGGGGGTTGGGACACTGAAGCTTTCTTT. It yields the protein CASSGGWDTEAFF. The gene calls are TRBV18 and TRBJ1-1; the D gene is possibly TRBD1 (5 bases). CDR1 and CDR2 (germline): KGHSH, LQKENI. CDR3 size: 13 residues. V dropped 5 bases and J dropped 3 bases, with 10 bases sitting between them.

The genes are TRBV5-6 and TRBJ2-1, with TRBD2 matching 10 bases. The CDR3 runs 14 residues. Germline lookup yields CDR1 SGHDT and CDR2 YYEEEE. Trimming cost V 5 bases and J 4 bases; bases outside gene matches: 3. The CDR3 DNA follows: TGTGCCAGCAGGGTAGCGGGGGGATACAATGAGCAGTTCTTC. Encoded protein: CASRVAGGYNEQFF. The entire variable domain, with the rest obtained from reference TRBV5-6 and TRBJ2-1, is as follows: DAGVTQSPTHLIKTRGQQVTLRCSPKSGHDTVSWYQQALGQGPQFIFQYYEEEERQRGNFPDRFSGHQFPNYSSELNVNALLLGDSALYLCASRVAGGYNEQFFGPGTRLTVL.

Worth noting for this clone: The junction differs from germline at one of its ends, possibly a read error. This chain connects TRBV7-7 to TRBJ1-3, with unresolved D. The CDR3 is made up of 13 amino acids. Germline assignment: CDR1 SSHAT and CDR2 FNYEAQ (reference sequence). DNA for the CDR3: TGTGCTAGCAGCTTACACTCTGGAAACACCATATATTTT. It yields the protein CASSLHSGNTIYF.

The rearrangement uses TRBV27 and TRBJ1-4; D unclear. The CDR3 loop spans 14 amino acids. Between the trimmed V and J ends, which lost 7 bases and 7 bases, there was a span of 16 bases. Germline assignment: CDR1 MNHEY and CDR2 SMNVEV (reference sequence). The CDR3 is CASKEGLSREKLFF. The CDR3 DNA is TGTGCCAGCAAAGAGGGTCTCAGTCGTGAAAAACTGTTTTTT. The variable domain in full, completed from reference TRBV27 and TRBJ1-4, reads EAQVTQNPRYLITVTGKKLTVTCSQNMNHEYMSWYRQDPGLGLRQIYYSMNVEVTDKGDVPEGYKVSRKEKRNFPLILESPSPNQTSLYFCASKEGLSREKLFFGSGTQLSVL.

The chain is built from TRBV28 and TRBJ1-6; perhaps TRBD1 as D (5 bases). Trimming stripped 7 bases from V and 3 bases from J, with 13 bases between. The CDR3 sequence is 15 residues long. Germline V gene data show CDR1 as MDHEN and CDR2 as SYDVKM. The DNA of the CDR3 is TGTGCCAGCACCTCCGACGGGGGCTATAATTCACCCCTCCACTTT. It is translated as CASTSDGGYNSPLHF. Full variable domain (rest looked up from reference TRBV28 and TRBJ1-6): DVKVTQSSRYLVKRTGEKVFLECVQDMDHENMFWYRQDPGLGLRLIYFSYDVKMKEKGDIPEGYSVSREKKERFSLILESASTNQTSMYLCASTSDGGYNSPLHFGNGTRLTVT.

This chain uses TRBV6-4 with TRBJ2-1; D may be TRBD1 (5 bases). The CDR3 is 14 amino acids. Germline CDR1 is MRHNA and CDR2 is SNTAGT. V lost 3 bases and J 9 bases, leaving 15 bases between the germline ends. CDR3 nucleotide sequence: TGTGCCAGCAGTGATAGGGGCGACTCAACTGAGCAGTTCTTC. Its protein product is CASSDRGDSTEQFF.

The CDR3 is CSANRDNSGNTIYF. The CDR3 DNA follows: TGCAGCGCAAACAGGGATAACTCTGGAAACACCATATATTTT. V is TRBV29-1 and J is TRBJ1-3, with D perhaps matching TRBD1 (6 bases). Germline assignment: CDR1 SQVTM and CDR2 ANQGSEA. Trimming took 7 bases from V and 0 from J, leaving 13 bases between them. This CDR3 contains 14 residues.

The CDR3 region is CASSQEILAKLFF. In DNA form, the CDR3 reads TGTGCCAGCAGCCAAGAGATCCTAGCGAAACTGTTTTTT. The chain is built from TRBV4-2 and TRBJ1-4; D uncertain. V lost 0 bases and J 11 bases, leaving 10 bases between the germline ends. The CDR3 is 13 amino acids. Germline V lookup: CDR1 LGHNA, CDR2 YNFKEQ.

The rearrangement joins TRBV7-2 to TRBJ2-5; D perhaps matches TRBD2 (6 bases). The CDR3 runs to 13 residues. V was trimmed by 5 bases and J by 5 bases, leaving 12 bases between them. Germline V gene lookup returns CDR1 SGHTA and CDR2 FQGNSA. The CDR3 is CASSPGTAETQYF. CDR3 DNA sequence: TGTGCCAGCAGCCCCGGGACTGCGGAGACCCAGTACTTC.

There are a few counts of this clone. The rearrangement links TRBV12-3 or TRBV12-4 to TRBJ1-5; a possible D gene is TRBD1 (6 bases). The CDR3 totals 12 residues. The V end lost 7 bases, the J end lost 9 bases, and 13 bases lay between the germline ends. The DNA of the CDR3 is TGTGCCAGCAACACAGGGCCCCGGCCCCAGCATTTT. Amino acid sequence: CASNTGPRPQHF.

The chain is built from TRBV2 and TRBJ2-7, with 7 bases aligning to TRBD1. V was clipped by 8 bases and J by 6 bases; unmatched bases: 7. Germline V lookup: CDR1 SNHLY, CDR2 FYNNEI. The CDR3 extends over 12 amino acids. CDR3 in amino acids: CASGKGTAEQYF. For the CDR3, the DNA is TGTGCCAGCGGAAAGGGGACAGCCGAGCAGTACTTC.

V and J are TRBV5-5 and TRBJ1-4; possibly TRBD1 for D (5 bases). The CDR3 totals 15 residues. V was clipped by 3 bases and J by 4 bases, with 13 bases between them. Germline loops: CDR1 SGHKS, CDR2 YYEKEE (reference sequence). The CDR3 sequence is CASSSIGGFNEKLFF. CDR3 sequence (DNA): TGTGCCAGCAGCTCGATCGGGGGGTTTAATGAAAAACTGTTTTTT. Supplemented by reference TRBV5-5 and TRBJ1-4, the full variable domain reads DAGVTQSPTHLIKTRGQQVTLRCSPISGHKSVSWYQQVLGQGPQFIFQYYEKEERGRGNFPDRFSARQFPNYSSELNVNALLLGDSALYLCASSSIGGFNEKLFFGSGTQLSVL.

The gene calls are TRBV2 and TRBJ1-5; unclear D gene. The CDR3 has 12 amino acids. The germline gives CDR1 SNHLY, CDR2 FYNNEI. Trimming stripped 1 base from V and 6 bases from J, with 4 bases between. The CDR3 loop is CASSEVFQPQHF. CDR3 nucleotide sequence: TGTGCCAGCAGTGAAGTATTTCAGCCCCAGCATTTT.

This chain joins TRBV3-1 (or the pseudogene TRBV3-2) and TRBJ1-5; D is unresolved. The CDR3 spans 15 residues. Germline CDR1 reads LGHDT; CDR2 reads YNNKEL (reference sequence). Trimming left V 1 base short and J 0 bases short, with 7 bases between. DNA of the CDR3: TGTGCCAGCAGCCAAGGGGCAGTTAGCAATCAGCCCCAGCATTTT. Translating gives CASSQGAVSNQPQHF.

This sequence joins TRBV27 and TRBJ1-5; 8 positions match TRBD1. The germline CDR1 and CDR2 sequences are MNHEY and SMNVEV (reference sequence). The V and J ends lost 2 bases and 7 bases, in that order; junction bases with no gene match: 4. This CDR3 is 14 amino acids long. The CDR3 DNA follows: TGTGCCAGCAGTTTACGGACAGGGCGGCAGCCCCAGCATTTT. Translating it yields CASSLRTGRQPQHF.

The V call is TRBV4-2, the J call TRBJ2-5, with D perhaps being TRBD1 or TRBD2 (6 bases each). The CDR3 covers 19 residues. V was pared by 1 base and J by 5 bases, with 26 bases between. Germline CDR1 and CDR2: LGHNA and YNFKEQ. The CDR3 sequence: CASSQVGPTGGGPSETQYF. CDR3 sequence (DNA): TGTGCCAGCAGCCAAGTCGGGCCGACAGGTGGGGGGCCCTCGGAGACCCAGTACTTC.

A few counts support this clone. This chain uses TRBV15 with TRBJ2-3; tentative D call: TRBD2 (5 bases). V was shortened by 5 bases and J by 4 bases, with 10 bases between the two germline ends. The CDR3 is 13 residues long. The germline V gene has CDR1 LNHNV and CDR2 YYDKDF (reference sequence). The CDR3 DNA reads as TGTGCCACCAGCTACAAGGAGGCAGATACGCAGTATTTT. This gives the protein CATSYKEADTQYF. Variable domain in full (rest from reference TRBV15 and TRBJ2-3): DAMVIQNPRYQVTQFGKPVTLSCSQTLNHNVMYWYQQKSSQAPKLLFHYYDKDFNNEADTPDNFQSRRPNTSFCFLDIRSPGLGDTAMYLCATSYKEADTQYFGPGTRLTVL.

J is TRBJ2-5 and V is TRBV9, with unresolved D. Trimming shortened V by 3 bases and J by 2 bases, and 17 bases separated the two germline ends. The CDR3 contains 16 residues. Germline CDR1 reads SGDLS; CDR2 reads YYNGEE. The CDR3 sequence: CASSATAELLQETQYF. CDR3 coding DNA: TGTGCCAGCAGCGCGACTGCTGAGCTGTTGCAAGAGACCCAGTACTTC.

V is TRBV4-3 and J is TRBJ1-1, with D perhaps matching TRBD1 (6 bases). The CDR3 has 15 residues. Germline CDR1 is LGHNA and CDR2 is YSLEER. Trimming took off 1 base at V and 1 base at J, with 10 bases between the two ends. CDR3 loop: CASSQAGHSNTEAFF. Written as DNA, the CDR3 is TGCGCCAGCAGCCAAGCGGGACACTCGAACACTGAAGCTTTCTTT.

The chain carries TRBV30 and TRBJ2-2; 7 positions match TRBD2. The CDR3 sequence is 15 residues long. CDR1 and CDR2 (germline): GTSNPN, SVGIG (reference sequence). Trimming removed 4 bases from V and 4 bases from J; junction bases left unmatched: 9. The CDR3 coding sequence is TGTGCCTGGAAGCCTCGGGGGGTTTTCACCGGGGAGCTGTTTTTT. This encodes CAWKPRGVFTGELFF.

This chain links TRBV4-1 with TRBJ1-1; 7 bases fit TRBD1. Per the germline V gene, CDR1 is MGHRA and CDR2 is YSYEKL. V trimming: 4 bases; J trimming: 6 bases; junction bases outside the gene matches: 14. The CDR3 sequence is 16 residues long. CDR3 residues: CASSRETTGTSPEAFF. DNA of the CDR3: TGCGCCAGCAGCCGGGAAACGACAGGGACGAGTCCTGAAGCTTTCTTT.

To note about this clone: In the same sample, other DNA sequences code for this CDR3. This rearrangement joins TRBV9 to TRBJ2-5; tentative D call: TRBD1 (5 bases). This CDR3 has 14 amino acids. The germline V gene has CDR1 SGDLS and CDR2 YYNGEE. V was cut by 0 bases and J by 1 base, with 7 bases left in between. The CDR3 DNA reads as TGTGCCAGCAGCGTAGGGGGCCTCCAAGAGACCCAGTACTTC. Translating gives CASSVGGLQETQYF.

The chain has TRBV19 and TRBJ2-5; 14 positions match TRBD2. The CDR3 spans 15 residues. V was pared by 6 bases and J by 4 bases, with 4 bases of the junction left unmatched. CDR1 is LNHDA, CDR2 SQIVND, per germline (reference sequence). The CDR3 nucleotides read TGTGCCAGTAGGGGGACTAGCGGGAGTCTAGAGACCCAGTACTTC. This translates into CASRGTSGSLETQYF.